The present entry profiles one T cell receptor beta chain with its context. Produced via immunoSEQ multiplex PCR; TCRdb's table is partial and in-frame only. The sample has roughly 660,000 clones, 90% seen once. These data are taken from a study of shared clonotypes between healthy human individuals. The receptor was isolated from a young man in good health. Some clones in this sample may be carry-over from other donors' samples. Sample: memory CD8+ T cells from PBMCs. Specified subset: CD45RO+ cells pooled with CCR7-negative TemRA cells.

For the CDR3, the DNA is TGTGCCAGCAGCCAGTACAGGGGTTCCGACACCATATATTTT. This encodes CASSQYRGSDTIYF. The J gene is TRBJ1-3, the V gene TRBV5-4, with 7 bases fitting TRBD1. Germline lookup yields CDR1 SGHNT and CDR2 YYREEE (reference sequence). This CDR3 contains 14 residues. V lost 4 bases to trimming and J lost 8 bases; unmatched junction nucleotides: 9.